This record concerns one TCR beta chain sequence. Antigen unknown. These data are taken from a study of blood T cells in healthy people across ages. The study's findings and limits: Estimates of diversity drawn from one million T cells were considered underestimates. Possibly confounding the expanded clonotype changes was the fact that donor CMV status was unknown. Naive T cell percentage and TCR beta diversity correlated strongly.

Alongside a J-beta primer mix, a sample-barcoded 5' primer served in a second PCR lasting roughly 7 to 12 cycles. A template-switch adaptor that had 12 random nucleotides put a tag on each cDNA molecule. TCRdb redid the calling of the 5' RACE reads with MiXCR, one entry per CDR3 protein. The table has roughly 1,700,000 distinct CDR3 sequences, under 30% seen once; the top ten hold about 7.7%. This clonotype was sampled from a woman in her 30s in good health. Sequencing was performed on blood.

CDR3 DNA sequence: TGTGCTAGTGGTTTGCCTACTCTAGCGGGAGTGACTCATGAGCAGTTCTTC. Translating it yields CASGLPTLAGVTHEQFF. The rearrangement links TRBV12-5 to TRBJ2-1, with 10 bases lining up with TRBD2. This CDR3 has 17 amino acids. V gave up 2 bases and J gave up 8 bases; unmatched junction bases: 12. Germline CDR1 and CDR2: LGHNT and FRNRAP.